The 14 T cell receptor beta chains in this list originate from one sample, sequenced in a study of post-analysis software for immune sequencing data. No antigen has been assigned to these receptors. Study-wide findings and caveats: The five TRBV segments detected at higher frequency in patients than in controls included TRBV5-6, TRBV5-1 and TRBV20-1.

Presence of unique molecular identifiers characterized the TCR beta cDNA libraries. TCRdb recomputed calls from the PCR reads with MiXCR, one row per CDR3 protein. Among some 260,000 distinct CDR3 sequences listed, 36% were seen once. The source material was blood. The source of these receptors is a girl aged 5-17 years with multiple sclerosis.

The gene calls are TRBV6-5 and TRBJ1-6; D is unresolved. Germline CDR1 is MNHEY and CDR2 is SVGAGI. The CDR3 has 15 amino acids. V dropped 2 bases and J dropped 10 bases, with 15 bases sitting between them. The CDR3 is CASSYGVQDGSPLHF. CDR3 bases: TGTGCCAGCAGTTACGGGGTGCAGGACGGGTCACCCCTCCACTTT.

In this sample, this clonotype turned up many times. J is TRBJ2-3 and V is TRBV20-1; 7 bases line up with TRBD2. V shed 1 base, J shed 5 bases, and the junction held 0 bases outside the gene matches. CDR3 size: 12 residues. CDR1 DFQATT and CDR2 SNEGSKA come from the germline V gene (reference sequence). The CDR3 DNA sequence: TGCAGTGCTAGAGGGGGGGGAGATACGCAGTATTTT. Amino acid sequence: CSARGGGDTQYF.

This rearrangement joins TRBV11-2 to TRBJ2-7, with TRBD2 identical over 7 bases. In germline, CDR1 is SGHAT, CDR2 FQNNGV. V lost 2 bases, J lost 0 bases, and 16 bases stayed unmatched. CDR3 size: 19 residues. The CDR3 coding sequence is TGTGCCAGCAGCTTAAGCGGCAGAAGGACTAGAGGGGCCTCCTACGAGCAGTACTTC. Translated: CASSLSGRRTRGASYEQYF.

This clonotype was seen at least ten times. The chain couples TRBV9 to TRBJ2-5, with D perhaps being TRBD1 or TRBD2 (5 bases each). Trimming pared 3 bases from V and 1 base from J, leaving 16 bases between. This CDR3 comprises 16 residues. CDR1 is SGDLS, CDR2 YYNGEE, per germline. The CDR3 nucleotides read TGTGCCAGCAGCGCTGGGACCCGTAGCACCCAAGAGACCCAGTACTTC. Translating gives CASSAGTRSTQETQYF.

The chain links TRBV29-1 to TRBJ1-5; weak D call: TRBD1 (6 bases). V lost 6 bases and J 7 bases, leaving 22 bases between the germline ends. Looked up from germline, CDR1 is SQVTM and CDR2 is ANQGSEA. The CDR3 runs 15 residues. The CDR3 reads CSVGRRTGINQPQHF. The DNA for the CDR3 is TGCAGCGTGGGGCGCCGAACAGGGATAAACCAGCCCCAGCATTTT. The entire variable domain, with the rest obtained from reference TRBV29-1 and TRBJ1-5, is as follows: SAVISQKPSRDICQRGTSLTIQCQVDSQVTMMFWYRQQPGQSLTLIATANQGSEATYESGFVIDKFPISRPNLTFSTLTVSNMSPEDSSIYLCSVGRRTGINQPQHFGDGTRLSIL.

V gene TRBV6-6 combines with J gene TRBJ2-7; D unresolved. The CDR3 is 13 amino acids. Germline assignment: CDR1 MNHNY and CDR2 SVGAGI (reference sequence). V was clipped by 4 bases and J by 5 bases, with 12 bases between them. The CDR3 sequence: CASSFTEKNEQYF. The CDR3 coding sequence is TGTGCCAGCAGTTTCACCGAAAAGAACGAGCAGTACTTC.

This clonotype was detected a few times. A much larger clone is a single base away; this may be a read error. The rearrangement joins TRBV11-2 to TRBJ2-1; D gene unclear. CDR1 is SGHAT and CDR2 is FQNNGV in the germline V gene. The CDR3 has 14 residues. Trimming took off 1 base at V and 8 bases at J, with 12 bases between the two ends. DNA for the CDR3: TGTGCCAGCAGCTTAGCTAGGGTTTGCTATGAGCAGTTCTTC. It encodes CASSLARVCYEQFF.

The CDR3 sequence is CASSPDRADTQYF. In DNA form, the CDR3 reads TGTGCCAGCAGTCCCGACAGGGCTGATACGCAGTATTTT. This chain joins TRBV2 and TRBJ2-3, with TRBD1 identical over 7 bases. This CDR3 is built from 13 residues. Germline CDR1 is SNHLY and CDR2 is FYNNEI. V lost 5 bases, J lost 6 bases, and 5 bases stayed unmatched.

The sample holds a few counts of this clonotype. The chain has TRBV30 and TRBJ2-1; D possibly corresponds to TRBD2 (5 bases). V shed 3 bases and J shed 0 bases, with 12 bases lying between them. Germline CDR1 reads GTSNPN; CDR2 reads SVGIG (reference sequence). The CDR3 totals 15 residues. CDR3 coding DNA: TGTGCCTGGAGACACCCGGGGAACTCCTACAATGAGCAGTTCTTC. Translation: CAWRHPGNSYNEQFF.

Written as DNA, the CDR3 is TGTGCCAGCAGCCAAGATAATCTCGGCGGGGGGGCAGGCAATGAGCAGTTCTTC. Its protein is CASSQDNLGGGAGNEQFF. This rearrangement joins TRBV4-2 to TRBJ2-1, with 9 bases lining up with TRBD2. V lost 0 bases, J lost 6 bases, and 12 bases stayed unmatched. The CDR3 loop spans 18 amino acids. Germline V gene data show CDR1 as LGHNA and CDR2 as YNFKEQ.

This clonotype was seen at least ten times. The rearrangement uses TRBV11-2 and TRBJ2-7; TRBD1 might be the D (6 bases). The CDR3 has 13 amino acids. In germline, CDR1 is SGHAT, CDR2 FQNNGV. Trimming took 0 bases from V and 7 from J, leaving 10 bases between them. Written as DNA, the CDR3 is TGTGCCAGCAGCTTAGATCTAACAGGGGAGCAGTACTTC. Translation gives CASSLDLTGEQYF.

This clonotype was recorded at least ten times. The chain couples TRBV28 to TRBJ2-1; the D gene could be TRBD1 or TRBD2 (5 bases each). In germline, CDR1 is MDHEN, CDR2 SYDVKM. This CDR3 is 18 amino acids long. The V end was cut by 6 bases, the J end by 0 bases, with 21 bases between. CDR3 sequence: CASSPLRGVSSSYNEQFF. CDR3 in DNA: TGTGCCAGCAGCCCGCTCCGAGGGGTTTCGAGCTCCTACAATGAGCAGTTCTTC.

Turning to this clonotype: This may be a read error, as it is one base from a much larger clone. This chain joins TRBV7-8 and TRBJ1-1; D gene unclear. Trimming shortened V by 5 bases and J by 6 bases, and 13 bases separated the two germline ends. The CDR3 extends over 13 amino acids. Germline CDR1 SGHVS, CDR2 FQNEAQ. The CDR3 DNA is TGTGCCAGCAGCCCCAGGCGAGACCCTGAAGCTTTCTTT. Its protein is CASSPRRDPEAFF.

The chain employs TRBV3-1 and TRBJ2-1, with TRBD2 matching over 11 bases. This CDR3 contains 16 residues. Germline V gene lookup returns CDR1 LGHDT and CDR2 YNNKEL (reference sequence). With V trimmed by 4 bases and J by 3 bases, 5 bases remained unmatched. CDR3: CASSLLLAGGYNEQFF. CDR3 DNA sequence: TGTGCCAGCAGCCTCCTTCTAGCGGGGGGCTACAATGAGCAGTTCTTC.